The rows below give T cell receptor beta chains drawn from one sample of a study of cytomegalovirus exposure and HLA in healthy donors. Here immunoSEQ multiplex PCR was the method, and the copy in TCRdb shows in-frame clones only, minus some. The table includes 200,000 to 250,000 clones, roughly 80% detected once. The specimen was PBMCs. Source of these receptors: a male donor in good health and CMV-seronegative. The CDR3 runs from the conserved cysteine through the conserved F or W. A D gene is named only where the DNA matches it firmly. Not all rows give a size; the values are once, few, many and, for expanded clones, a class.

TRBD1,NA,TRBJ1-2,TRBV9,CASSTQGAWGYTF,TGTGCCAGCAGCACACAGGGGGCATGGGGCTACACCTTC
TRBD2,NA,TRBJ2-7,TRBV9,CASSARASGSYEQYF,TGTGCCAGCAGCGCCCGAGCTAGCGGGAGTTACGAGCAGTACTTC
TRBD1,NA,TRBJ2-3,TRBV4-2,CASSQGGTGADTQYF,TGTGCCAGCAGCCAAGGCGGGACAGGGGCAGATACGCAGTATTTT
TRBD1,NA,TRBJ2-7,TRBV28,CASSGTGGNTREQYF,TGTGCCAGCAGCGGGACAGGCGGTAATACACGCGAGCAGTACTTC
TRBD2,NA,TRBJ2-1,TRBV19,CASSRSSGTYNEQFF,TGTGCCAGTAGTCGTTCGAGCGGGACCTACAATGAGCAGTTCTTC
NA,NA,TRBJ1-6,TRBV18,CASSPNRDSPLHF,TGTGCCAGCTCACCAAACAGGGATTCACCCCTCCACTTT
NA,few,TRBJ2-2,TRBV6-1,CASRRDTNTGELFF,TGTGCCAGCCGCCGGGACACGAACACCGGGGAGCTGTTTTTT
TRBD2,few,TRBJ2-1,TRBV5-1,CASSGETSGRSLGSYNEQFF,TGCGCCAGCAGCGGGGAGACTAGCGGGAGATCGTTAGGGTCCTACAATGAGCAGTTCTTC
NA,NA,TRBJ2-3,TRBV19,CASSTRVSTDTQYF,TGTGCCAGTAGTACCAGGGTCAGCACAGATACGCAGTATTTT
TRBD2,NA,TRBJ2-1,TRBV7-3,CASSSPGRETTNEQFF,TGTGCCAGCAGCTCCCCCGGGCGGGAGACGACCAATGAGCAGTTCTTC
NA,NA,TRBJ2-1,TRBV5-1,CASSLESQRHNEQFF,TGCGCCAGCAGCTTGGAAAGCCAGAGACATAATGAGCAGTTCTTC
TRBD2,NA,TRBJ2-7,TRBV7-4,CASSLGLAGDHHYEQYF,TGTGCCAGCAGCCTAGGACTAGCGGGAGACCATCACTACGAGCAGTACTTC
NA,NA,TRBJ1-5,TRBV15,CATSRDPPQGGNQPQHF,TGTGCCACCAGCAGAGATCCCCCACAGGGAGGCAATCAGCCCCAGCATTTT
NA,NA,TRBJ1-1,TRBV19,CASSKGQPNTEAFF,TGTGCCAGTAGTAAGGGACAACCGAACACTGAAGCTTTCTTT
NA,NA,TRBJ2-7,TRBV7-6,CASSLTGSSYEQYF,TGTGCCAGCAGCCTAACGGGAAGCTCCTACGAGCAGTACTTC
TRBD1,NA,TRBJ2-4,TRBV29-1,CSVGTGGWKAKNIQYF,TGCAGCGTGGGGACAGGGGGCTGGAAAGCCAAAAACATTCAGTACTTC
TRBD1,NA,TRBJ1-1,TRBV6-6,CASSRQGMNTEAFF,TGTGCCAGCAGTCGACAGGGGATGAACACTGAAGCTTTCTTT
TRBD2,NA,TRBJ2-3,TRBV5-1,CASSRGLEGTQYF,TGCGCCAGCAGCAGGGGACTAGAGGGTACGCAGTATTTT
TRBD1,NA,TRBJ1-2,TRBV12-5,CASGAMTGADYGYTF,TGTGCTAGTGGTGCCATGACAGGGGCCGACTATGGCTACACCTTC
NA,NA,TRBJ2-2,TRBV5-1,CASSAGLSNTGELFF,TGCGCCAGCAGCGCAGGACTATCGAACACCGGGGAGCTGTTTTTT
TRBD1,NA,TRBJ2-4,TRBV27,CASSMHPGQGSLKAKNIQYF,TGTGCCAGCAGTATGCATCCGGGACAGGGGTCCTTAAAAGCCAAAAACATTCAGTACTTC
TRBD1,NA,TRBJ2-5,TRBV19,CASSTGQGQETQYF,TGTGCCAGTAGTACTGGACAGGGCCAAGAGACCCAGTACTTC
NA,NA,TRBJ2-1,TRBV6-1,CASRVSGSSYNEQFF,TGTGCCAGCAGGGTCAGCGGTAGCTCCTACAATGAGCAGTTCTTC
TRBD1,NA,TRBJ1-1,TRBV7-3,CASRPRQGAGTEAFF,TGTGCCAGCAGACCACGACAGGGGGCGGGCACTGAAGCTTTCTTT
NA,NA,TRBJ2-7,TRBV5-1,CASSLGGSARFSSYEQYF,TGCGCCAGCAGCTTGGGGGGTAGCGCGAGGTTCAGCTCCTACGAGCAGTACTTC
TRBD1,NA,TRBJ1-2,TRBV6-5,CASKQQGARGYTF,TGTGCCAGCAAACAACAGGGGGCCCGTGGCTACACCTTC
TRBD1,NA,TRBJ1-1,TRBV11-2,CASSLDVGQGAAFF,TGTGCCAGCAGCTTAGATGTGGGGCAGGGGGCTGCTTTCTTT
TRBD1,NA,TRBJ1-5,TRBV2,CASNRQGLNNQPQHF,TGTGCCAGCAATCGACAGGGGTTGAACAATCAGCCCCAGCATTTT
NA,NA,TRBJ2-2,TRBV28,CASQNTGELFF,TGTGCCAGCCAAAACACCGGGGAGCTGTTTTTT
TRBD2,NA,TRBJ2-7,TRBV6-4,CASACLQRGIYEQYF,TGTGCCAGCGCATGCCTCCAGCGGGGGATCTACGAGCAGTACTTC
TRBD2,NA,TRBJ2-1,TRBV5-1,CASSLDGTSNDEQFF,TGCGCCAGCAGCTTGGACGGGACTAGCAACGATGAGCAGTTCTTC
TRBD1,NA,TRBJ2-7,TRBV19,CASSTSDRPSSYEQYF,TGTGCCAGTAGTACCTCGGACAGGCCCAGCTCCTACGAGCAGTACTTC
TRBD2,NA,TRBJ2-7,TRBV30,CAWRLAGGNEQYF,TGTGCCTGGAGGCTAGCGGGAGGAAACGAGCAGTACTTC
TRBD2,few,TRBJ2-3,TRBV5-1,CASSPGLAGTDTQYF,TGCGCCAGCAGCCCGGGACTAGCGGGCACAGATACGCAGTATTTT
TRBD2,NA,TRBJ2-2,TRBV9,CASSVGTSGSFAGELFF,TGTGCCAGCAGTGTTGGGACTAGCGGGAGTTTCGCCGGGGAGCTGTTTTTT
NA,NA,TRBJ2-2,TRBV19,CASMPQPNTGELFF,TGTGCCAGTATGCCACAGCCCAACACCGGGGAGCTGTTTTTT
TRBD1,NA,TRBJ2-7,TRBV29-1,CSVGTGGSYEQYF,TGCAGCGTCGGGACAGGGGGCTCCTACGAGCAGTACTTC
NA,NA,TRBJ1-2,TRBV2,CASSESGRGYYGYTF,TGTGCCAGCAGTGAATCCGGGAGGGGGTACTATGGCTACACCTTC